Listed below are T cell receptor beta chains from one sample, sequenced in a study of T cell responses to AZD1222 COVID-19 vaccine. Assay: immunoSEQ multiplex PCR; the TCRdb copy retains only in-frame clones and omits some. The repertoire includes about 110,000 clones, under 95% of them detected once, and roughly a fifth sits in the top ten. The starting material was peripheral blood, obtained on day 0 of AZD1222 vaccination. The origin of the receptors is an adult in good health. Both conserved end residues are trimmed from each CDR3.

V gene,J gene,CDR3 protein
TRBV12-5,TRBJ1-6,ASGIEPDSPLH
TRBV5-4,TRBJ1-1,ASSLPGGPEAF
TRBV30,TRBJ1-2,AWSLQGNYGYT
TRBV3-1/TRBV3-2,TRBJ1-5,ASTPQLRRNQPQH
TRBV7-2,TRBJ1-2,ASSLGGTGNNYGYT
TRBV10-1,TRBJ2-1,ASSEECGTNEQF
TRBV7-8,TRBJ2-3,ASSLLRGQEY
TRBV5-1,TRBJ1-4,ASSLGGATATNEKLF
TRBV7-2,TRBJ2-2,ASSLVVSGTGELF
TRBV10-3,TRBJ1-1,AISDHTEAF